This TCR beta chain is drawn from a study of T cells in Graves' hyperthyroidism and ophthalmopathy. Only a few counts were recorded for this clonotype. Antigen specificity is unknown. Study-level results: Ophthalmopathy got predicted by the model a median approximately six months before its onset.

Amplified TCR beta CDR3 regions derived from RNA transcripts. Using the HTBI primer set, a first-round RT-PCR was run on the TCR CDR3. TCRdb called the multiplex PCR reads again in MiXCR, with one record for every CDR3 protein. The profile shows hundreds of thousands of distinct CDR3 sequences, around 15% of them singletons. Germline CDR1 is DFQATT and CDR2 is SNEGSKA (reference sequence). This CDR3 contains 15 residues. Trimming removed 1 base from V and 2 bases from J; junction bases left unmatched: 8. Sequencing used blood. This receptor was taken from a woman in her 40s with Graves' ophthalmopathy. This rearrangement joins TRBV20-1 to TRBJ2-7; 7 positions agree with TRBD2. CDR3 DNA: TGCAGTGCTAGAGTGGCGACTAGCAGAACCTACGAGCAGTACTTC. It is translated as CSARVATSRTYEQYF.